This T cell receptor beta chain was identified in a study of shared clonotypes between healthy human individuals. Study-wide results and limits: Compared with memory subsets, naive subsets generally had larger estimated richness.

For this clone: Its antigen is currently unknown.

There are 16 residues in the CDR3. Germline V lookup: CDR1 LNHDA, CDR2 SQIVND (reference sequence). Between the trimmed V and J ends, which lost 3 bases and 5 bases, there was a span of 14 bases. CD45RO-negative cells were positively selected for CCR7, leaving out terminally differentiated effector memory CD45RA+ cells. Donors comprised only Caucasian adults living in Nashville, Tennessee. Deep-level running was used for the assay. The DNA input per sorted-subset replicate PCR was roughly 0.2 ug, corresponding to tens of thousands of T cell genomes. Repertoires were generated with immunoSEQ multiplex PCR, while TCRdb's copy carries only in-frame clones and drops some. Found here are about 1,800,000 clones, roughly 94% of them singletons; the top ten hold approximately 1.2%.

The J gene is TRBJ1-6, the V gene TRBV19; D is possibly TRBD1 (5 bases). The sequence came from a man aged 18 to 35 in good health. Sequencing was carried out using naive CD8+ T cells sorted from blood. In nucleotides, the CDR3 is TGTGCCAGTAGTATTTTCTCGACAGCGAATAATTCACCCCTCCACTTT. The encoded protein is CASSIFSTANNSPLHF.